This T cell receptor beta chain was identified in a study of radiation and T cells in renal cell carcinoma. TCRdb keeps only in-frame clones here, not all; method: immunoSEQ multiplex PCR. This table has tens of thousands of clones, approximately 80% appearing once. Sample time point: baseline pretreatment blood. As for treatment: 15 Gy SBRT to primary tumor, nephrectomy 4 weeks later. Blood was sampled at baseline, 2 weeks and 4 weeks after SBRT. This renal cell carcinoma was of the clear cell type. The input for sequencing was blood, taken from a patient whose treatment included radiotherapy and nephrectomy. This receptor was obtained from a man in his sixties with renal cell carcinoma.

The CDR3 DNA follows: TGTGCCTGGAGCAGGGACTATAATTCACCCCTCCACTTT. Its translation: CAWSRDYNSPLHF. The chain is built from TRBV30 and TRBJ1-6; D is possibly TRBD1 (5 bases). The CDR3 contains 13 residues. Germline CDR1 reads GTSNPN; CDR2 reads SVGIG (reference sequence). The germline V and J ends were trimmed by 3 bases and 3 bases, with 6 bases remaining between them.